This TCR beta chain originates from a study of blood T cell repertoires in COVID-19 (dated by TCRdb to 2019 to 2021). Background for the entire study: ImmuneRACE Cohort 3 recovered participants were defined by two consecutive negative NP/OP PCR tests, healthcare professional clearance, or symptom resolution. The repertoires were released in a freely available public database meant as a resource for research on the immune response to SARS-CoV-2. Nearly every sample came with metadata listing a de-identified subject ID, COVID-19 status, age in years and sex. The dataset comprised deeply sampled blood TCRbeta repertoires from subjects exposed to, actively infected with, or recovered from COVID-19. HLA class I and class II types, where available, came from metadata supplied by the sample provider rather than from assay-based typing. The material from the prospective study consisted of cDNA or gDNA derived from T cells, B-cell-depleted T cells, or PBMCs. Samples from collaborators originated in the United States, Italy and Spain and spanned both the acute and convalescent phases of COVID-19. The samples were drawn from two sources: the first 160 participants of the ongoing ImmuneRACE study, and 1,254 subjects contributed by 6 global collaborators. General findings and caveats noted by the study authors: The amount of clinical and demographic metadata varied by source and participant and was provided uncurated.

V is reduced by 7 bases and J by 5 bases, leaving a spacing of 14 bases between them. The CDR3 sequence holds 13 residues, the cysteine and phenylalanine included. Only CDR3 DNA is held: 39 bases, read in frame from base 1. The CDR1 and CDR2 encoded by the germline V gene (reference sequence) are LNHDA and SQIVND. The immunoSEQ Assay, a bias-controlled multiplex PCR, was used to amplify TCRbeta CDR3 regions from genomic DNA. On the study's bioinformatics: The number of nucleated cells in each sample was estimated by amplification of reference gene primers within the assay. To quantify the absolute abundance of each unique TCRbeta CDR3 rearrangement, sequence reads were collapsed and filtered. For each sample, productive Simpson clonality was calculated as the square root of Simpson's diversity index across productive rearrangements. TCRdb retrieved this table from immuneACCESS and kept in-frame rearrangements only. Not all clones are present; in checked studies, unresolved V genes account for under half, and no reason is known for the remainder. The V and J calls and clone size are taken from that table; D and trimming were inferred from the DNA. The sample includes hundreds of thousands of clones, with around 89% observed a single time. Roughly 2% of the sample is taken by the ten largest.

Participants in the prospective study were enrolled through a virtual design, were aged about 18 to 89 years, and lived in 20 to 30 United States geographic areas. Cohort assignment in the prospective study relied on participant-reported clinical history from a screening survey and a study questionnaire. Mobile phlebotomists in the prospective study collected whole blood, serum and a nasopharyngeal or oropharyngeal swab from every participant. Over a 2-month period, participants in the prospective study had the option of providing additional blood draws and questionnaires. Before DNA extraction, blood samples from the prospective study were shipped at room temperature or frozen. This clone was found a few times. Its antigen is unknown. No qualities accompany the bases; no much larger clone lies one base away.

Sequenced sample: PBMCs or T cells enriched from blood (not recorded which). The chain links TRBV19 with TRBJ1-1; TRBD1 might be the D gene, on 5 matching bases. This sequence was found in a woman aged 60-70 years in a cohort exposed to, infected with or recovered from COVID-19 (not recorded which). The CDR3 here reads CASTRDQGTEAFF. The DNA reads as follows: TGTGCCAGTACCCGCGATCAGGGAACTGAAGCTTTCTTT.